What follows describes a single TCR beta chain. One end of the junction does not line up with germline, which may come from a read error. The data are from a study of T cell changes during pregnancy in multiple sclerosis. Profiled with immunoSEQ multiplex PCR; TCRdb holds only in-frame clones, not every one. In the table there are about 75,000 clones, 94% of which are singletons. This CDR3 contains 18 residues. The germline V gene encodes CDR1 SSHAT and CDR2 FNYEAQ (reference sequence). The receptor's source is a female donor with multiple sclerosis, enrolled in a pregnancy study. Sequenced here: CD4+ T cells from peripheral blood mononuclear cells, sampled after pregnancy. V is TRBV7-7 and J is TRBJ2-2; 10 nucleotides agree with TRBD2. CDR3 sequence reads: CASSFISGASGSPGELFF. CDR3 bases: TGTGCTAGCAGCTTTATAAGTGGAGCTAGCGGGAGCCCCGGGGAGCTGTTTTTT.